One and the same sample provided the 24 T cell receptor beta chains below, sequenced in a study of T cells in tuberculosis. Data came from immunoSEQ multiplex PCR; TCRdb stores just in-frame clones and leaves some out. The sample includes nearly 60,000 clones, 88% of them seen just once. Cells were sorted from thawed PBMC rested overnight and stained with GMM-loaded CD1B tetramer, viability dye and anti-CD3. C32 glucose monomycolate from Rhodococcus equi was loaded onto the CD1B tetramers. Sequenced material: CD1b-GMM tetramer-negative cells sorted from PBMCs. The receptors were gathered from an adult woman with latent tuberculosis.

The rearrangement uses TRBV4-3 and TRBJ2-4; 10 bases agree with TRBD1. V shed 2 bases, J shed 7 bases, and the junction held 8 bases outside the gene matches. The germline V gene has CDR1 LGHNA and CDR2 YSLEER. The CDR3 totals 16 residues. CDR3 sequence (DNA): TGCGCCAGCAGCCAATCCCTCTTGGGACAGGGGAACATTCAGTACTTC. Its protein is CASSQSLLGQGNIQYF.

The chain uses TRBV5-1 and TRBJ2-1; the D gene is possibly TRBD1 (6 bases). Germline V gene sequence: CDR1 SGHRS, CDR2 YFSETQ. Between the trimmed V and J ends, which lost 0 bases and 5 bases, there was a span of 21 bases. This CDR3 spans 18 amino acids. As DNA, the CDR3 is TGCGCCAGCAGCTTGGCCTTCACCACAGGGTTAAAGAACAATGAGCAGTTCTTC. This codes for CASSLAFTTGLKNNEQFF.

V and J are TRBV30 and TRBJ2-7; D is perhaps TRBD1 (6 bases). The CDR3 contains 14 residues. With 8 bases removed from V and 5 bases from J, the gap between germline ends came to 22 bases. CDR1 is GTSNPN, CDR2 SVGIG, per germline (reference sequence). CDR3 coding DNA: TGTGCCGGAAGTCGAAGGGGGAACCCCCACGAGCAGTACTTC. Translation gives CAGSRRGNPHEQYF.

The V call is TRBV14, the J call TRBJ2-3, with a weak D call TRBD2 (7 bases). The V gene lost 4 bases and the J gene lost 4 bases, with 9 bases spanning the gap. The CDR3 is 13 residues long. Germline-derived CDR1 and CDR2 are SGHDN and FVKESK. DNA for the CDR3: TGTGCCAGCAGCCGCGGGGGCGCAGATACGCAGTATTTT. Its protein is CASSRGGADTQYF.

This rearrangement joins TRBV29-1 to TRBJ1-1; D is unresolved. Germline assignment: CDR1 SQVTM and CDR2 ANQGSEA. V lost 7 bases and J lost 0, with 12 bases in between. The length of the CDR3 is 13 residues. The CDR3 DNA sequence: TGCAGCGCCCAAGGCGGGCTGAACACTGAAGCTTTCTTT. It translates to CSAQGGLNTEAFF.

The rearrangement uses TRBV7-2 and TRBJ2-3, with 8 bases matching TRBD2. The CDR3 is made up of 16 amino acids. Per germline, CDR1 SGHTA and CDR2 FQGNSA. V lost 5 bases and J lost 5; bases outside the gene matches: 12. The CDR3 sequence is CASSAGLACLVDTQYF. The CDR3 DNA sequence: TGTGCCAGCAGCGCCGGACTAGCTTGCTTAGTAGATACGCAGTATTTT.

The chain is built from TRBV7-9 and TRBJ2-7, with D maybe TRBD2 (5 bases). From germline, CDR1 is SEHNR and CDR2 FQNEAQ (reference sequence). The V end was cut by 3 bases, the J end by 5 bases, with 14 bases between. The CDR3 is 14 amino acids. The CDR3 sequence: CASSLEDIGDEQYF. CDR3 bases: TGTGCCAGCAGCTTGGAGGATATTGGAGACGAGCAGTACTTC.

The CDR3 loop is CASSWTITGAQYF. The CDR3 bases are TGTGCCAGCAGCTGGACTATCACAGGGGCCCAGTACTTC. This chain uses TRBV11-1 with TRBJ2-5, with a possible D match to TRBD1 (7 bases). Germline-derived CDR1 and CDR2 are SGHAT and FQDESV (reference sequence). The CDR3 has 13 residues. V shed 4 bases and J shed 9 bases, with 15 bases lying between them.

This clone appeared a few times. The rearrangement joins TRBV6-6 to TRBJ1-2, with 7 bases fitting TRBD1. CDR1 is MNHNY and CDR2 is SVGAGI in the germline V gene (reference sequence). With V trimmed by 10 bases and J by 0 bases, 11 bases remained unmatched. The CDR3 is made up of 15 amino acids. The CDR3 here is CATLKGDRANYGYTF. In DNA form, the CDR3 reads TGTGCCACCCTAAAGGGAGACAGGGCTAACTATGGCTACACCTTC.

The chain has TRBV5-1 and TRBJ1-5; no clear D. Looked up from germline, CDR1 is SGHRS and CDR2 is YFSETQ. The CDR3 runs 14 residues. Between the trimmed V and J ends, which lost 4 bases and 4 bases, there was a span of 12 bases. Written as DNA, the CDR3 is TGCGCCAGCAGCGAATCGGGTGGTAATCAGCCCCAGCATTTT. Translating gives CASSESGGNQPQHF.

CDR3 sequence: CASSTRGNTEAFF. The CDR3 nucleotides are TGTGCCAGTAGTACCAGGGGGAACACTGAAGCTTTCTTT. This chain uses TRBV19 with TRBJ1-1, with D perhaps TRBD1 (6 bases). Germline CDR1 is LNHDA and CDR2 is SQIVND (reference sequence). This CDR3 is 13 amino acids long. Trimming stripped 4 bases from V and 1 base from J, with 7 bases between.

The chain links TRBV6-5 to TRBJ2-1; D is perhaps TRBD2 (5 bases). The CDR3 runs 13 residues. From germline, CDR1 is MNHEY and CDR2 SVGAGI. Trimming took 0 bases from V and 14 from J, leaving 14 bases between them. Here the CDR3 reads CASSYSGAPGKFF. The CDR3 DNA reads TGTGCCAGCAGTTACTCGGGCGCCCCCGGGAAGTTCTTC.

This clone has a handful of counts. This chain connects TRBV27 to TRBJ2-7; TRBD1 aligns across 7 bases. Germline trimming cut 3 bases from V and 6 bases from J; bases unmatched to any gene: 5. The CDR3 length is 13 residues. Germline V lookup: CDR1 MNHEY, CDR2 SMNVEV (reference sequence). The CDR3 sequence is CASSLTGSGEQYF. CDR3 bases: TGTGCCAGCAGTTTGACAGGGTCGGGCGAGCAGTACTTC.

The chain couples TRBV5-6 to TRBJ1-2; TRBD1 is a possible D gene (6 bases). CDR3 length: 12 amino acids. The V gene's germline CDR1 is SGHDT and CDR2 YYEEEE. Trimming took 4 bases from V and 5 from J, leaving 9 bases between them. The CDR3 nucleotides are TGTGCCAGCAGCGTTAGGGGGTATGGCTACACCTTC. Its protein is CASSVRGYGYTF. Based on the CDR3 plus reference TRBV5-6 and TRBJ1-2, the full variable domain is DAGVTQSPTHLIKTRGQQVTLRCSPKSGHDTVSWYQQALGQGPQFIFQYYEEEERQRGNFPDRFSGHQFPNYSSELNVNALLLGDSALYLCASSVRGYGYTFGSGTRLTVV.

The chain recombines TRBV5-1 with TRBJ2-3; the match to TRBD1 covers 7 bases. V shed 5 bases, J shed 2 bases, and the junction held 14 bases outside the gene matches. CDR1 is SGHRS and CDR2 is YFSETQ in the germline V gene. The CDR3 contains 17 residues. The CDR3 here is CASRPTGTVIYTDTQYF. The CDR3 DNA sequence: TGCGCCAGCAGACCGACCGGGACAGTTATTTACACAGATACGCAGTATTTT.

J is TRBJ2-5 and V is TRBV5-1; D may be TRBD2 (7 bases). CDR3 length equals 15 residues. Trimming removed 1 base from V and 5 bases from J, with 15 bases in between. The germline CDR1 and CDR2 sequences are SGHRS and YFSETQ. CDR3 bases: TGCGCCAGCAGCTTGTCGTCGGGGGGCGGGGAGACCCAGTACTTC. This gives the protein CASSLSSGGGETQYF.

The chain has TRBV6-4 and TRBJ1-1; tentatively, D is TRBD1 (5 bases). Per germline, CDR1 MRHNA and CDR2 SNTAGT. CDR3 size: 13 residues. Trimming removed 2 bases from V and 2 bases from J, with 6 bases in between. This CDR3 reads CASSDDSNTEAFF. The CDR3 nucleotides read TGTGCCAGCAGTGACGACAGCAACACTGAAGCTTTCTTT.

The chain combines TRBV5-1 with TRBJ1-3; the D gene is possibly TRBD1 (6 bases). CDR1 and CDR2 from the germline V gene are SGHRS and YFSETQ. Trimming took 0 bases from V and 0 from J, leaving 10 bases between them. This CDR3 contains 16 residues. The DNA for the CDR3 is TGCGCCAGCAGCTTGGCAAGGACAGCCTCTGGAAACACCATATATTTT. Amino acids: CASSLARTASGNTIYF.

The chain has TRBV30 and TRBJ2-7, with 7 bases aligning to TRBD2. Germline-derived CDR1 and CDR2 are GTSNPN and SVGIG (reference sequence). J was trimmed by 2 bases and V by 2 bases; bases with no gene match: 3. The CDR3 spans 13 residues. The CDR3 is CAWSPLAAYEQYF. In nucleotides, the CDR3 is TGTGCCTGGAGTCCCCTAGCGGCCTACGAGCAGTACTTC.

This clone was detected only once. The V gene is TRBV6-5, the J gene TRBJ1-1, with D unclear. Trimming cost V 0 bases and J 4 bases, with 9 bases left between them. The CDR3 has 14 residues. Germline V gene sequence: CDR1 MNHEY, CDR2 SVGAGI. This CDR3 is CASSYSGFFTEAFF. CDR3 DNA sequence: TGTGCCAGCAGTTACTCTGGCTTTTTCACTGAAGCTTTCTTT.

This clone was seen a handful of times. This chain connects TRBV6-1 to TRBJ1-2; D gene unclear. Trimming shortened V by 7 bases and J by 7 bases, and 10 bases separated the two germline ends. CDR3 length: 11 residues. The germline gives CDR1 MNHNS, CDR2 SASEGT. CDR3 nucleotides: TGTGCCAGCAAGGTGGGCCCTGGCTACACCTTC. It translates to CASKVGPGYTF.

J is TRBJ2-6 and V is TRBV4-3; maybe TRBD1 (6 bases). The V and J ends lost 3 bases and 4 bases respectively, with 13 bases between them. CDR3 length: 16 residues. Germline CDR1 and CDR2: LGHNA and YSLEER. CDR3 sequence (DNA): TGCGCCAGCAGCCAGTCTACAGGGTCCGGGGCCAACGTCCTGACTTTC. Translated, it gives CASSQSTGSGANVLTF.

This chain links TRBV6-5 with TRBJ2-3; 8 bases align to TRBD2. Germline-derived CDR1 and CDR2 are MNHEY and SVGAGI. The CDR3 is 15 residues long. V shed 6 bases and J 3 bases; nucleotides not matched to a gene: 8. The CDR3, as DNA: TGTGCCAGCAGAACCGGGACTAGAGCGACAGATACGCAGTATTTT. Protein sequence: CASRTGTRATDTQYF.

J is TRBJ2-7 and V is TRBV2; weak D call: TRBD1 (5 bases). The germline V and J ends were trimmed by 4 bases and 2 bases, with 9 bases remaining between them. Germline CDR1 reads SNHLY; CDR2 reads FYNNEI. The CDR3 is made up of 13 amino acids. The CDR3 spells CASSGGRAYEQYF. The CDR3, as DNA: TGTGCCAGCAGTGGGGGCCGAGCCTACGAGCAGTACTTC.